This TCR beta chain is drawn from a study of graft-versus-host responses after intestinal transplantation (dated by TCRdb to about 2021). With regard to the full study: The transplants that recipients received were multivisceral, liver-intestinal, or isolated intestinal. The cohort enrolled about two dozen intestinal transplant recipients, one of whom was a retransplant, and a few patients without pretransplant specimens were excluded. Rather than going through the commercial service, samples from three later patients were sequenced in-house on an Illumina MiSeq and processed with MiXCR. A peak of at least 4% donor T cells among recipient peripheral blood mononuclear cells was the definition used for donor T cell macrochimerism. Alloreactive clones were identified by sequencing pre-transplant mixed lymphocyte reaction products and comparing these products with unstimulated pre-transplant donor and recipient T cells. Graft-versus-host and host-versus-graft alloreactive T cell clones were tracked in the graft, circulation and bone marrow after intestinal transplantation using bulk TCR-beta CDR3 sequencing. All recipients received anti-thymocyte globulin induction followed by maintenance tacrolimus and steroids for around three years.

Blood samples were collected up to 4 times in the first month after transplant and then at least monthly when available. Worth noting for this clone: This receptor's antigen is unknown. Base qualities were left out, and no much larger clone turns up one base away.

V is reduced by 5 bases and J by 8 bases, leaving a spacing of 13 bases between them. CDR1 is given as LNHDA and CDR2 as SQIVND, both from the germline V gene (reference sequence). CDR3 length: 13 amino acids, cysteine to phenylalanine. Left in the record is the CDR3 DNA by itself, 39 bases read in frame from the first base. Paper-wide results and their limitations: Peak levels of circulating GvH clones were associated with declines in HvG clones early after transplant. GvH clones were detected in recipient bone marrow, and some appeared earlier in ileal mucosa or blood, consistent with an intestinal mucosal origin. High GvH to HvG T cell clonal ratios were observed in the allografts of patients with donor T cell macrochimerism. The conclusions were limited by the relatively low number and heterogeneity of the intestinal transplant patients.

Receptor libraries were prepared by the immunoSEQ multiplex PCR assay. For most patients, genomic DNA was subjected to high-throughput TCR-beta CDR3 sequencing by Adaptive Biotechnologies. The original pipeline was this. TCR sequencing data for roughly 20 patients were retrieved from Adaptive's ImmunoSEQ software; a few other patients were processed with MiXCR and VDJtools. Because the origin of CDR3 nucleotide sequences shared between donor and recipient could not be assigned, those sequences were removed. To be classed as alloreactive, a clone needed at least 2-fold expansion over unstimulated cells and a minimum CFSE-low frequency of 0.002% (template counts) or 0.001% (read counts). Clones were considered mappable if detected in sequenced pre-transplant spleen, lymph node, or MLR CFSE-low populations of the donor or recipient. The cumulative frequency of alloreactive clones was calculated as a percentage of all sequences, weighted by copy number. TCRdb took this table from immuneACCESS and kept in-frame rearrangements with V and J called. Such tables lack part of the clones; where checked against another copy, unresolved V genes explain under half of the gap, and the rest is unexplained. V, J and clone size are those of that table, while D and trimming were read from the DNA. This sample comprises about 35,000 clones, more than 90% of them detected only once. The top ten clonotypes cover about 0.8% of the sample.

This sequence originates from a human patient who received an intestinal transplant, so some T cells may come from the graft donor. This sample comprised PBMCs, obtained 16 days after intestinal transplant. The chain is made from TRBV19 and TRBJ2-1, with the D gene call left open. The base sequence is TGTGCCAGTAGTTACAGAAGTTTGGATGAGCAGTTCTTC. Its protein reads: CASSYRSLDEQFF.